Listed below are T cell receptor beta chains from one sample, sequenced in a study of vaccination effects on CD4 cells after COVID-19. Which antigens these TCRs recognize remains unknown. Assay: immunoSEQ multiplex PCR; the TCRdb copy retains only in-frame clones and omits some. The data hold about 57,000 clones, with just under 80% observed a single time. The sample was CD4+ T cells from PBMCs cultured without peptide, taken after COVID-19 vaccination. All receptors come from a human donor who received a COVID-19 vaccine. Both conserved end residues are part of each CDR3. Fields, in order: V gene, clone size, D gene, J gene, CDR3 protein, CDR3 DNA. The D gene is left open where the match is weak. Size tells how often a clone was seen (once, few, many) or the class of an expanded clone, and some rows leave it out.

v_call: TRBV20-1; clone_size: .; d_call: TRBD2; j_call: TRBJ2-7; cdr3_aa: CSASLLAGGEQYF; cdr3_nt: TGCAGTGCTAGTCTCCTAGCGGGAGGGGAGCAGTACTTC
v_call: TRBV30; clone_size: few; d_call: .; j_call: TRBJ1-2; cdr3_aa: CAFLDANYGYTF; cdr3_nt: TGTGCCTTTTTAGATGCCAACTATGGCTACACCTTC
v_call: TRBV27; clone_size: .; d_call: TRBD2; j_call: TRBJ2-3; cdr3_aa: CASSSQAGWGTQYF; cdr3_nt: TGTGCCAGCAGTTCCCAAGCGGGGTGGGGGACGCAGTATTTT
v_call: TRBV2; clone_size: .; d_call: TRBD1; j_call: TRBJ2-1; cdr3_aa: CASSIDRAGNEQFF; cdr3_nt: TGTGCCAGCAGTATCGACAGGGCCGGTAATGAGCAGTTCTTC
v_call: TRBV19; clone_size: .; d_call: .; j_call: TRBJ2-5; cdr3_aa: CASSIALGETQYF; cdr3_nt: TGTGCCAGTAGTATCGCGTTGGGGGAGACCCAGTACTTC
v_call: TRBV18; clone_size: few; d_call: .; j_call: TRBJ2-3; cdr3_aa: CASSPEADTQYF; cdr3_nt: TGTGCCAGCTCACCGGAAGCGGATACGCAGTATTTT
v_call: TRBV9; clone_size: .; d_call: TRBD1; j_call: TRBJ1-1; cdr3_aa: CASSVMDRLNTEAFF; cdr3_nt: TGTGCCAGCAGCGTGATGGACAGGCTTAACACTGAAGCTTTCTTT
v_call: TRBV3-1/TRBV3-2; clone_size: .; d_call: .; j_call: TRBJ1-1; cdr3_aa: CASSQDPRGVTEAFF; cdr3_nt: TGTGCCAGCAGCCAAGATCCCAGGGGCGTCACTGAAGCTTTCTTT
v_call: TRBV5-5; clone_size: few; d_call: .; j_call: TRBJ1-2; cdr3_aa: CASDSTVQVGSYTF; cdr3_nt: TGTGCCAGCGACTCGACCGTACAGGTCGGGAGCTACACCTTC
v_call: TRBV5-6; clone_size: .; d_call: .; j_call: TRBJ2-4; cdr3_aa: CASSQRTPSKNIQYF; cdr3_nt: TGTGCCAGCAGCCAGAGGACCCCCTCCAAAAACATTCAGTACTTC
v_call: TRBV5-4; clone_size: .; d_call: .; j_call: TRBJ1-1; cdr3_aa: CASRKQGNTEAFF; cdr3_nt: TGTGCCAGCAGAAAACAGGGGAACACTGAAGCTTTCTTT
v_call: TRBV12-3/TRBV12-4; clone_size: .; d_call: .; j_call: TRBJ1-1; cdr3_aa: CASRGRTEAFF; cdr3_nt: TGTGCCAGCAGAGGGAGGACTGAAGCTTTCTTT
v_call: TRBV19; clone_size: .; d_call: TRBD1; j_call: TRBJ2-3; cdr3_aa: CATRDRPTDTQYF; cdr3_nt: TGTGCCACCCGGGACAGACCCACAGATACGCAGTATTTT
v_call: TRBV12-3/TRBV12-4; clone_size: .; d_call: .; j_call: TRBJ1-1; cdr3_aa: CASSRGGDTEAFF; cdr3_nt: TGTGCCAGCAGTCGGGGGGGAGACACTGAAGCTTTCTTT
v_call: TRBV7-9; clone_size: .; d_call: .; j_call: TRBJ1-2; cdr3_aa: CASSLAEVNYGYTF; cdr3_nt: TGTGCCAGCAGCTTAGCCGAGGTAAACTATGGCTACACCTTC
v_call: TRBV9; clone_size: .; d_call: TRBD2; j_call: TRBJ2-5; cdr3_aa: CASSLQGLAAETQYF; cdr3_nt: TGTGCCAGCAGCCTTCAGGGACTAGCGGCTGAGACCCAGTACTTC
v_call: TRBV4-1; clone_size: .; d_call: .; j_call: TRBJ2-7; cdr3_aa: CASSQVVRTYEQYF; cdr3_nt: TGCGCCAGCAGCCAAGTCGTCAGGACCTACGAGCAGTACTTC
v_call: TRBV7-9; clone_size: .; d_call: TRBD2; j_call: TRBJ2-3; cdr3_aa: CASQRGVWASTNTQYF; cdr3_nt: TGTGCCAGCCAGCGGGGGGTCTGGGCGAGTACAAATACGCAGTATTTT
v_call: TRBV7-6; clone_size: .; d_call: TRBD1; j_call: TRBJ2-7; cdr3_aa: CASSPGQAPHYEQYF; cdr3_nt: TGTGCCAGCAGCCCCGGACAGGCCCCGCACTACGAGCAGTACTTC
v_call: TRBV20-1; clone_size: .; d_call: .; j_call: TRBJ1-6; cdr3_aa: CSASVGAHNSPLHF; cdr3_nt: TGCAGTGCTAGTGTCGGGGCGCATAATTCACCCCTCCACTTT
v_call: TRBV18; clone_size: once; d_call: .; j_call: TRBJ2-7; cdr3_aa: CASSPREGAYEQYF; cdr3_nt: TGTGCCAGCTCACCACGTGAGGGGGCCTACGAGCAGTACTTC
v_call: TRBV5-1; clone_size: .; d_call: .; j_call: TRBJ2-3; cdr3_aa: CASSLEDTQYF; cdr3_nt: TGCGCCAGCTCCCTCGAAGATACGCAGTATTTT
v_call: TRBV5-5; clone_size: .; d_call: .; j_call: TRBJ1-1; cdr3_aa: CASSPTVSNTEAFF; cdr3_nt: TGTGCCAGCAGCCCCACTGTTTCTAACACTGAAGCTTTCTTT
v_call: TRBV7-2; clone_size: once; d_call: .; j_call: TRBJ1-1; cdr3_aa: CASSLSSLSPNTEAFF; cdr3_nt: TGTGCCAGCAGCTTATCGTCCCTTTCCCCGAACACTGAAGCTTTCTTT
v_call: TRBV5-6; clone_size: .; d_call: TRBD1; j_call: TRBJ2-7; cdr3_aa: CASSFSGQGYEQYF; cdr3_nt: TGTGCCAGCAGCTTTTCGGGACAGGGCTACGAGCAGTACTTC
v_call: TRBV7-7; clone_size: .; d_call: .; j_call: TRBJ1-1; cdr3_aa: CASSLSRNTEAFF; cdr3_nt: TGTGCTAGCAGCTTAAGTAGGAACACTGAAGCTTTCTTT
v_call: TRBV11-2; clone_size: once; d_call: TRBD1; j_call: TRBJ2-1; cdr3_aa: CASSLGQGLYNEQFF; cdr3_nt: TGTGCCAGCAGCTTAGGACAGGGGCTTTACAATGAGCAGTTCTTC
v_call: TRBV7-9; clone_size: .; d_call: TRBD2; j_call: TRBJ2-1; cdr3_aa: CASSLTSGSRFSYNEQFF; cdr3_nt: TGTGCCAGCAGCTTGACTAGCGGGAGTAGGTTCTCCTACAATGAGCAGTTCTTC
v_call: TRBV10-3; clone_size: .; d_call: .; j_call: TRBJ1-1; cdr3_aa: CAISESGGPNTEAFF; cdr3_nt: TGTGCCATCAGTGAGTCTGGAGGACCTAACACTGAAGCTTTCTTT
v_call: TRBV19; clone_size: once; d_call: .; j_call: TRBJ2-7; cdr3_aa: CASSITGLFYEQYF; cdr3_nt: TGTGCCAGTAGTATAACAGGGCTATTCTACGAGCAGTACTTC
v_call: TRBV4-1; clone_size: .; d_call: TRBD1; j_call: TRBJ2-7; cdr3_aa: CASSLTGTGGVEQYF; cdr3_nt: TGCGCCAGCAGCCTCACCGGGACAGGGGGCGTCGAGCAGTACTTC
v_call: TRBV5-1; clone_size: .; d_call: .; j_call: TRBJ1-1; cdr3_aa: CASSLRTTATGVNTEAFF; cdr3_nt: TGCGCCAGCAGCTTGAGGACCACCGCAACTGGGGTGAACACTGAAGCTTTCTTT
v_call: TRBV7-2; clone_size: .; d_call: .; j_call: TRBJ1-1; cdr3_aa: CASSSPSTGFTEAFF; cdr3_nt: TGTGCCAGCAGCTCCCCCTCCACAGGGTTCACTGAAGCTTTCTTT
v_call: TRBV6-4; clone_size: .; d_call: TRBD1; j_call: TRBJ2-2; cdr3_aa: CASGRGTAGELFF; cdr3_nt: TGTGCCAGCGGCAGGGGGACGGCCGGGGAGCTGTTTTTT
v_call: TRBV3-1/TRBV3-2; clone_size: .; d_call: .; j_call: TRBJ2-5; cdr3_aa: CASSQYPGETQYF; cdr3_nt: TGTGCCAGCAGCCAGTACCCTGGAGAGACCCAGTACTTC
v_call: TRBV30; clone_size: .; d_call: TRBD1; j_call: TRBJ1-6; cdr3_aa: CAWSMTGGTYNSPLHF; cdr3_nt: TGTGCCTGGAGCATGACAGGGGGGACCTATAATTCACCCCTCCACTTT
v_call: TRBV6-5; clone_size: .; d_call: .; j_call: TRBJ2-4; cdr3_aa: CASSPVESKNIQYF; cdr3_nt: TGTGCCAGCAGCCCCGTGGAATCCAAAAACATTCAGTACTTC
v_call: TRBV5-1; clone_size: once; d_call: .; j_call: TRBJ1-1; cdr3_aa: CASSLAPGARNTEAFF; cdr3_nt: TGCGCCAGCAGCTTGGCCCCCGGGGCGCGTAACACTGAAGCTTTCTTT
v_call: TRBV6-6; clone_size: few; d_call: .; j_call: TRBJ1-3; cdr3_aa: CASTQNSGNTIYF; cdr3_nt: TGTGCCAGCACCCAGAACTCTGGAAACACCATATATTTT
v_call: TRBV20-1; clone_size: .; d_call: .; j_call: TRBJ1-4; cdr3_aa: CSAIGAEKLFF; cdr3_nt: TGCAGCGCTATAGGAGCGGAAAAACTGTTTTTT
v_call: TRBV14; clone_size: few; d_call: .; j_call: TRBJ1-6; cdr3_aa: CASSQSGQAPLHF; cdr3_nt: TGTGCCAGCAGCCAATCTGGCCAGGCACCCCTCCACTTT
v_call: TRBV7-2; clone_size: few; d_call: .; j_call: TRBJ1-1; cdr3_aa: CASRFTGSTEAFF; cdr3_nt: TGTGCCAGCAGATTTACAGGGTCCACTGAAGCTTTCTTT
v_call: TRBV10-3; clone_size: .; d_call: .; j_call: TRBJ2-1; cdr3_aa: CAISESKRGNEQFF; cdr3_nt: TGTGCCATCAGTGAGTCGAAAAGGGGCAATGAGCAGTTCTTC